A single sample is the source of the 3 T cell receptor beta chains below, sequenced in a study of CD8 T cells in ankylosing spondylitis (dated by TCRdb to the late 2010s). Receptor libraries were prepared by 5' RACE. The sequencer was an Illumina HiSeq 2500. TCRdb itself trimmed the public reads at Q25 with fastp, ran MiXCR and retained productive beta chains. For every CDR3 protein sequence, its rows merge into one entry that carries the most common genes and DNA. The sample table records some 220,000 distinct CDR3 sequences; about 10% of these occur just once. About 3% of the sample is in the top ten clones. What was sequenced was blood, either unsorted or a sorted T cell fraction (not recorded which). These receptors all come from a male donor with ankylosing spondylitis or in good health (not recorded which).

This clonotype was observed a handful of times. The chain combines TRBV29-1 with TRBJ1-1; 7 bases align to TRBD1. Germline lookup yields CDR1 SQVTM and CDR2 ANQGSEA. The CDR3 extends over 14 amino acids. Unmatched junction bases numbered 5, after V lost 3 bases and J lost 1 base. The CDR3 DNA follows: TGCAGCGTTGAGGGGCCAGGGGGGAACACTGAAGCTTTCTTT. The encoded protein is CSVEGPGGNTEAFF.

The table lists this clonotype with many counts. The chain is built from TRBV5-1 and TRBJ2-1; D gene uncertain. Trimming stripped 3 bases from V and 6 bases from J, with 7 bases between. Germline loops: CDR1 SGHRS, CDR2 YFSETQ. This CDR3 is built from 12 residues. CDR3 sequence reads: CASSSLANEQFF. CDR3 DNA: TGCGCCAGCAGCTCATTGGCCAATGAGCAGTTCTTC.

This clonotype was found many times. The chain uses TRBV5-1 and TRBJ1-1, with a weak D call TRBD1 (6 bases). The CDR3 is 15 residues long. Trimming took 2 bases from V and 1 from J, leaving 12 bases between them. Looked up from germline, CDR1 is SGHRS and CDR2 is YFSETQ. The CDR3 nucleotides are TGCGCCAGCAGCTTAAACCAGGACAGGAACACTGAAGCTTTCTTT. Translated, it gives CASSLNQDRNTEAFF.